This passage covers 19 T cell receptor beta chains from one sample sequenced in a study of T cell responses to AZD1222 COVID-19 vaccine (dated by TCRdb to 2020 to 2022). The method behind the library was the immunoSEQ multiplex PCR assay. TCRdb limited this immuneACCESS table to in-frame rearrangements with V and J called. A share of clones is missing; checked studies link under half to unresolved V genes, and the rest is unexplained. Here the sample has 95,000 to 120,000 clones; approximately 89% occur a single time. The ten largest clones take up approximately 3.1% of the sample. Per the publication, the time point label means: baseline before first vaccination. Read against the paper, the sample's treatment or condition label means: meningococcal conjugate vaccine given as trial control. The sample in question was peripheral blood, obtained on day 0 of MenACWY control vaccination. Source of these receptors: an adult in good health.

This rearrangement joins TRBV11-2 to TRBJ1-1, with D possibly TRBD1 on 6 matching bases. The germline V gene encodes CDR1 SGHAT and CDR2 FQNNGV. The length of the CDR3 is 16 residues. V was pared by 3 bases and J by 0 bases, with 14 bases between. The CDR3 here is CASSFSPDRMNTEAFF. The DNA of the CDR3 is TGTGCCAGCAGCTTCAGTCCTGACAGGATGAACACTGAAGCTTTCTTT.

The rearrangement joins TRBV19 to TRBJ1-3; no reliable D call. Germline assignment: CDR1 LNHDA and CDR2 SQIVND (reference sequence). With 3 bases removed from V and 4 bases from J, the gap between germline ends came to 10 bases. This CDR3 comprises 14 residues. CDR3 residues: CASSISSTGNTIYF. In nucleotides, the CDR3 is TGTGCCAGTAGTATTTCCAGCACAGGAAACACCATATATTTT.

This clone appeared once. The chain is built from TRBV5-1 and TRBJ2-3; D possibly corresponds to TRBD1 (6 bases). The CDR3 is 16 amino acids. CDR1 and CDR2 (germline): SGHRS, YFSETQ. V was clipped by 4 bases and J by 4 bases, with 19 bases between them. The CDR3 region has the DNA TGCGCCAGCAGCCCTCAGGGGATGGGGGTCCCAGATACGCAGTATTTT. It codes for CASSPQGMGVPDTQYF.

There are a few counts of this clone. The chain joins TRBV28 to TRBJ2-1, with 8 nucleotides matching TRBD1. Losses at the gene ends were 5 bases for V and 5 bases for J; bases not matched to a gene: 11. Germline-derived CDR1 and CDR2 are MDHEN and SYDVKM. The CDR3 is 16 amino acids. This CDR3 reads CASSVRGLGKHNEQFF. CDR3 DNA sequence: TGTGCCAGCAGTGTCAGGGGGCTCGGGAAACACAATGAGCAGTTCTTC.

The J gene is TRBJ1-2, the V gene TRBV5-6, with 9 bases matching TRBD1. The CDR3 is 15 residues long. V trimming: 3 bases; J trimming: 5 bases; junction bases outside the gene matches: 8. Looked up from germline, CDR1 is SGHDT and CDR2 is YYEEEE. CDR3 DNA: TGTGCCAGCAGCTCGGACAGGGGCTTGTCGTATGGCTACACCTTC. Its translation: CASSSDRGLSYGYTF.

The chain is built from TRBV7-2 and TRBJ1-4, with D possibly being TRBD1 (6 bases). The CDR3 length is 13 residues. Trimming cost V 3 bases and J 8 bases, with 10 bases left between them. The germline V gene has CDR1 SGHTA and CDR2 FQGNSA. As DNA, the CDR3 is TGTGCCAGCAGCTTCCGCAGGGGAGAAAAACTGTTTTTT. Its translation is CASSFRRGEKLFF.

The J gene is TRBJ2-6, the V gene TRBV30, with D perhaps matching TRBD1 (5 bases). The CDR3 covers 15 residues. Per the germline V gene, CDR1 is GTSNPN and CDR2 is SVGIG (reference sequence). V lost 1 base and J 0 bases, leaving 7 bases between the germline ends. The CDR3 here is CAWSGQSSGANVLTF. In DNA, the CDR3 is TGTGCCTGGAGTGGACAGTCCTCTGGGGCCAACGTCCTGACTTTC.

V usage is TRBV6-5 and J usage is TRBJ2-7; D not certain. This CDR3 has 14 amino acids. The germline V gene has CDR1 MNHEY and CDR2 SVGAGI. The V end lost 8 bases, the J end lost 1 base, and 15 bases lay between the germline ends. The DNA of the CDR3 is TGTGCCAGCGCCCCCGGCGTTGGGTCCTACGAGCAGTACTTC. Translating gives CASAPGVGSYEQYF.

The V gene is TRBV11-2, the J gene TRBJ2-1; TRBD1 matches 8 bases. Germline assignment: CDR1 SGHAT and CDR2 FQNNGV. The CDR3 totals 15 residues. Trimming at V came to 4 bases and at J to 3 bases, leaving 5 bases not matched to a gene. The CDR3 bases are TGTGCCAGCAGCTCCCAGACAGGGGTCTACAATGAGCAGTTCTTC. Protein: CASSSQTGVYNEQFF.

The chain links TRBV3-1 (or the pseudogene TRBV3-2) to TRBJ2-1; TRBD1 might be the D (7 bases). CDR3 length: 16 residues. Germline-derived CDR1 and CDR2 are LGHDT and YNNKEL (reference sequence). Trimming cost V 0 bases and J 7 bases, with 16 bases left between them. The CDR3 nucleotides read TGTGCCAGCAGCCAAGATTCCCCGACAGGGAGGAATGAGCAGTTCTTC. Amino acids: CASSQDSPTGRNEQFF.

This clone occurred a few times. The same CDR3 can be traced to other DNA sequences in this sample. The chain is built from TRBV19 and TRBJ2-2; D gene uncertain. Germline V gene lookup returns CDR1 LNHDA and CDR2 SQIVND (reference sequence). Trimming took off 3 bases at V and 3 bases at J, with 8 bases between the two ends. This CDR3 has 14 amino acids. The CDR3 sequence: CASSMHSYTGELFF. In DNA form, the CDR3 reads TGTGCCAGTAGTATGCACAGTTACACCGGGGAGCTGTTTTTT.

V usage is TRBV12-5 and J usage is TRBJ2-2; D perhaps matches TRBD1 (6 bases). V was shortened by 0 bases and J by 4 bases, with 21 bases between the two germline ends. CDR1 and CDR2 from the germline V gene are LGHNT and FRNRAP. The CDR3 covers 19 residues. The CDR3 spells CASGLVLPSGAVSTGELFF. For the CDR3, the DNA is TGTGCTAGTGGTTTGGTTCTTCCGTCAGGGGCGGTTAGCACCGGGGAGCTGTTTTTT.

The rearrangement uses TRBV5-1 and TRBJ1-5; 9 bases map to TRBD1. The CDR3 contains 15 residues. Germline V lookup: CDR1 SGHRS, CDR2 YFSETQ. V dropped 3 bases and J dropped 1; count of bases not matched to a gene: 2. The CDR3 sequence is CASSSGQGSNQPQHF. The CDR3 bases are TGCGCCAGCAGCTCGGGACAGGGAAGCAATCAGCCCCAGCATTTT.

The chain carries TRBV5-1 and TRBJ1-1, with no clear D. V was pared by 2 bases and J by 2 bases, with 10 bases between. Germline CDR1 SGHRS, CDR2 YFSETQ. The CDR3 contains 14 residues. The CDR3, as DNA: TGCGCCAGCAGCTTCAGAGCAATTAACACTGAAGCTTTCTTT. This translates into CASSFRAINTEAFF. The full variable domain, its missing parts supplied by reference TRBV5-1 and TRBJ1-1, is KAGVTQTPRYLIKTRGQQVTLSCSPISGHRSVSWYQQTPGQGLQFLFEYFSETQRNKGNFPGRFSGRQFSNSRSEMNVSTLELGDSALYLCASSFRAINTEAFFGQGTRLTVV.

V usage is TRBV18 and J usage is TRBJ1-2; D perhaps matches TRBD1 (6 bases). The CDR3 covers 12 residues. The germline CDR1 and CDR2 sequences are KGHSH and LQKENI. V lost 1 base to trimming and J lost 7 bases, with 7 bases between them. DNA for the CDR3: TGTGCCAGCTCACCACTCAGGGGTGGCTACACCTTC. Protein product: CASSPLRGGYTF.

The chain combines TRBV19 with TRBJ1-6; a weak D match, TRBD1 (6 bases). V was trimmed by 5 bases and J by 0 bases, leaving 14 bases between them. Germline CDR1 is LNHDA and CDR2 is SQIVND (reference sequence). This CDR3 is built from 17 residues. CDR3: CASSADRKSSYNSPLHF. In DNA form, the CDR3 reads TGTGCCAGTAGTGCTGACAGGAAGAGCTCCTATAATTCACCCCTCCACTTT.

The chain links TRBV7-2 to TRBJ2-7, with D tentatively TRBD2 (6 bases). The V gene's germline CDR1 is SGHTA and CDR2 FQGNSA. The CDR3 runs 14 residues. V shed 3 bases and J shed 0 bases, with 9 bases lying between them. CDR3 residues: CASSLGLYSYEQYF. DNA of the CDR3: TGTGCCAGCAGCTTGGGACTGTACTCCTACGAGCAGTACTTC.

DNA for the CDR3: TGTGCCAGCAGCTCTCAATACAGGGGGCGCCTGGATGGCTACACCTTC. It specifies CASSSQYRGRLDGYTF. This rearrangement joins TRBV5-4 to TRBJ1-2, with 9 bases that match TRBD1. Germline CDR1 is SGHNT and CDR2 is YYREEE (reference sequence). CDR3 length equals 16 residues. The trim removed 3 bases at V and 6 bases at J, leaving 12 bases unmatched.

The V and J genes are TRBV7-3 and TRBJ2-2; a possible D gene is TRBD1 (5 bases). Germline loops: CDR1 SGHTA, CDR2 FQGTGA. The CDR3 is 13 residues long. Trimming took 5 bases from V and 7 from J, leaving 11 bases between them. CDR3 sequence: CASSPRVGGELFF. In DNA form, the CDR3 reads TGTGCCAGCAGCCCCAGGGTTGGCGGGGAGCTGTTTTTT.